These T cell receptor beta chains were read from a single sample in a study of T cell responses to AZD1222 COVID-19 vaccine. Clones were sequenced by immunoSEQ multiplex PCR, and TCRdb holds only the in-frame ones, with some missing. The sample lists fewer than 200,000 clones, approximately 94% occurring once. Material: peripheral blood, obtained 28 days after the second dose of the MenACWY control vaccine. These receptors came from an adult who received the MenACWY meningococcal vaccine as a control. Both conserved end residues are part of each CDR3. Fields, in order: V gene, J gene, D gene, clone size, CDR3 protein, CDR3 DNA. D genes are given only for firm matches. Size values are once, few and many counts, or a class for expanded clones, and some rows have none.

V: TRBV19
J: TRBJ1-5
D: -
size: -
CDR3: CASSIETGRLPAQHF
DNA: TGTGCCAGTAGTATAGAGACGGGACGGCTCCCGGCCCAGCATTTT

V: TRBV18
J: TRBJ1-3
D: -
size: few
CDR3: CASSRGNTIYF
DNA: TGTGCCAGCTCCCGGGGAAACACCATATATTTT

V: TRBV9
J: TRBJ2-7
D: -
size: -
CDR3: CASSPGLSGLYEQYF
DNA: TGTGCCAGCAGCCCGGGCCTGAGCGGACTCTACGAGCAGTACTTC

V: TRBV10-3
J: TRBJ2-1
D: -
size: few
CDR3: CAISGTSGSYNEQFF
DNA: TGTGCCATCAGTGGAACCAGCGGCTCCTACAATGAGCAGTTCTTC

V: TRBV7-8
J: TRBJ1-2
D: TRBD1
size: -
CDR3: CASSLATRQGSYTF
DNA: TGTGCCAGCAGCTTAGCAACCCGACAGGGCAGCTACACCTTC

V: TRBV19
J: TRBJ1-1
D: -
size: once
CDR3: CASRPTALTEAFF
DNA: TGTGCCAGTAGGCCGACTGCTCTCACTGAAGCTTTCTTT

V: TRBV9
J: TRBJ1-2
D: TRBD1
size: -
CDR3: CASSVGQGAYGYTF
DNA: TGTGCCAGCAGCGTAGGGCAGGGGGCATATGGCTACACCTTC

V: TRBV9
J: TRBJ1-6
D: TRBD1
size: -
CDR3: CASSQGRGRRSPLHF
DNA: TGTGCCAGCAGCCAAGGCAGGGGGCGTCGGTCACCCCTCCACTTT

V: TRBV14
J: TRBJ2-7
D: TRBD1
size: -
CDR3: CASSRDSREQYF
DNA: TGTGCCAGCAGTCGGGACAGCCGAGAGCAGTACTTC

V: TRBV7-6
J: TRBJ2-5
D: -
size: -
CDR3: CASSTRPRRTQYF
DNA: TGTGCCAGCAGCACGAGACCCCGGCGGACCCAGTACTTC

V: TRBV6-2/TRBV6-3
J: TRBJ1-5
D: TRBD1
size: -
CDR3: CASSQTGENQPQHF
DNA: TGTGCCAGCAGTCAGACAGGGGAGAATCAGCCCCAGCATTTT

V: TRBV11-3
J: TRBJ2-3
D: -
size: -
CDR3: CASSPRGADTQYF
DNA: TGTGCCAGCAGCCCCCGAGGTGCAGATACGCAGTATTTT

V: TRBV11-3
J: TRBJ2-3
D: TRBD1
size: once
CDR3: CASSLASYAPGQGDTDTQYF
DNA: TGTGCCAGCAGCTTAGCGTCTTATGCCCCGGGACAGGGGGACACAGATACGCAGTATTTT

V: TRBV5-8
J: TRBJ1-5
D: -
size: -
CDR3: CASSLLVTLGPQHF
DNA: TGTGCCAGCAGCTTGTTAGTCACCTTGGGACCCCAGCATTTT

V: TRBV7-6
J: TRBJ2-1
D: -
size: -
CDR3: CASSLATIGDYNEQFF
DNA: TGTGCCAGCAGCTTAGCGACCATAGGGGACTACAATGAGCAGTTCTTC

V: TRBV30
J: TRBJ1-2
D: -
size: -
CDR3: CAASRRADSGYTF
DNA: TGTGCCGCATCCCGAAGGGCAGATAGTGGCTACACCTTC

V: TRBV3-1/TRBV3-2
J: TRBJ2-2
D: -
size: -
CDR3: CATQENTGELFF
DNA: TGTGCCACCCAGGAGAACACCGGGGAGCTGTTTTTT

V: TRBV7-8
J: TRBJ1-2
D: -
size: -
CDR3: CASSLDSPAANYGYTF
DNA: TGTGCCAGCAGCTTAGACAGCCCGGCGGCTAACTATGGCTACACCTTC

V: TRBV18
J: TRBJ2-3
D: -
size: -
CDR3: CASSPSGWATDTQYF
DNA: TGTGCCAGCTCACCAAGCGGGTGGGCCACAGATACGCAGTATTTT

V: TRBV5-4
J: TRBJ1-4
D: -
size: -
CDR3: CASSLSSGATNEKLFF
DNA: TGTGCCAGCAGCTTGTCTTCCGGAGCAACTAATGAAAAACTGTTTTTT

V: TRBV15
J: TRBJ2-1
D: -
size: -
CDR3: CATSSRPSALEFF
DNA: TGTGCCACCAGCAGTCGACCCTCCGCTCTAGAGTTCTTC

V: TRBV12-3/TRBV12-4
J: TRBJ2-7
D: -
size: once
CDR3: CASSLGSVSEQYF
DNA: TGTGCCAGCAGTTTGGGATCCGTCTCCGAGCAGTACTTC

V: TRBV27
J: TRBJ1-1
D: -
size: -
CDR3: CASSGQRRGTEAFF
DNA: TGTGCCAGCAGTGGGCAACGAAGGGGGACTGAAGCTTTCTTT

V: TRBV5-1
J: TRBJ1-1
D: -
size: -
CDR3: CASSRPRAGNTEAFF
DNA: TGCGCCAGCAGCCGCCCCCGGGCGGGAAACACTGAAGCTTTCTTT

V: TRBV18
J: TRBJ2-1
D: TRBD2
size: -
CDR3: CASSPSASGDEQFF
DNA: TGTGCCAGCTCACCATCGGCTAGCGGAGATGAGCAGTTCTTC

V: TRBV11-3
J: TRBJ2-7
D: -
size: -
CDR3: CASSLEAGSDEQYF
DNA: TGTGCCAGCAGCTTAGAAGCAGGGTCGGACGAGCAGTACTTC

V: TRBV9
J: TRBJ2-1
D: -
size: -
CDR3: CASSSENEQFF
DNA: TGTGCCAGCAGCTCTGAAAATGAGCAGTTCTTC

V: TRBV3-1/TRBV3-2
J: TRBJ1-5
D: -
size: -
CDR3: CASSLSYGGKGPQHF
DNA: TGTGCCAGCAGCCTCTCTTACGGGGGGAAGGGGCCCCAGCATTTT

V: TRBV4-2
J: TRBJ1-3
D: -
size: -
CDR3: CASSQESGNTIYF
DNA: TGTGCCAGCAGCCAAGAGTCCGGAAACACCATATATTTT

V: TRBV2
J: TRBJ1-5
D: -
size: -
CDR3: CASSDLRQSSNQPQHF
DNA: TGTGCCAGCAGTGACTTGAGACAGAGTAGCAATCAGCCCCAGCATTTT

V: TRBV7-2
J: TRBJ1-5
D: -
size: -
CDR3: CASSPSSGASYRDQPQHF
DNA: TGTGCCAGCAGCCCCTCGAGTGGTGCCTCCTACAGAGATCAGCCCCAGCATTTT

V: TRBV29-1
J: TRBJ2-2
D: -
size: -
CDR3: CSVELVGTGELFF
DNA: TGCAGCGTTGAACTAGTGGGCACCGGGGAGCTGTTTTTT

V: TRBV3-1/TRBV3-2
J: TRBJ1-2
D: -
size: -
CDR3: CASSQDGGIYGYTF
DNA: TGTGCCAGCAGCCAAGACGGGGGGATTTATGGCTACACCTTC

V: TRBV12-3/TRBV12-4
J: TRBJ2-7
D: -
size: -
CDR3: CASSRDTDYEQYF
DNA: TGTGCCAGCAGCCGGGACACCGACTACGAGCAGTACTTC

V: TRBV9
J: TRBJ2-2
D: -
size: -
CDR3: CASSHWDSPFSGELFF
DNA: TGTGCCAGCAGCCATTGGGACTCCCCTTTTTCCGGGGAGCTGTTTTTT

V: TRBV19
J: TRBJ1-1
D: TRBD1
size: -
CDR3: CATRDRGRTEAFF
DNA: TGTGCCACTAGGGACAGGGGAAGAACTGAAGCTTTCTTT

V: TRBV11-3
J: TRBJ1-5
D: -
size: -
CDR3: CASSRGGSNQPQHF
DNA: TGTGCCAGCAGCCGAGGGGGTAGCAATCAGCCCCAGCATTTT

V: TRBV7-3
J: TRBJ2-1
D: TRBD1
size: -
CDR3: CASSQAGTEDNEQFF
DNA: TGTGCCAGCAGCCAGGCAGGGACAGAAGACAATGAGCAGTTCTTC

V: TRBV18
J: TRBJ2-3
D: -
size: -
CDR3: CASSPLGSGTDTQYF
DNA: TGTGCCAGCTCACCACTGGGGTCTGGCACAGATACGCAGTATTTT

V: TRBV7-7
J: TRBJ1-4
D: TRBD1
size: -
CDR3: CASSPDRGEKLFF
DNA: TGTGCCAGCAGCCCCGACAGGGGTGAAAAACTGTTTTTT

V: TRBV11-2
J: TRBJ2-1
D: TRBD2
size: -
CDR3: CASSLFRAGVLQFEQFF
DNA: TGTGCCAGCAGCTTATTCCGGGCGGGGGTTCTACAATTTGAGCAGTTCTTC

V: TRBV3-1/TRBV3-2
J: TRBJ1-5
D: -
size: once
CDR3: CASSQWGLGQPQHF
DNA: TGTGCCAGCAGCCAATGGGGGCTAGGTCAGCCCCAGCATTTT

V: TRBV19
J: TRBJ2-7
D: -
size: -
CDR3: CASSTLRDRKYEQYF
DNA: TGTGCCAGTAGTACTCTACGCGACAGGAAATACGAGCAGTACTTC

V: TRBV7-8
J: TRBJ2-7
D: TRBD2
size: -
CDR3: CASSAWTSGRHPYEQYF
DNA: TGTGCCAGCAGCGCCTGGACTAGCGGGAGGCACCCCTACGAGCAGTACTTC

V: TRBV19
J: TRBJ2-5
D: TRBD2
size: few
CDR3: CASSPRLAGVGETQYF
DNA: TGTGCCAGTAGTCCCCGACTAGCGGGAGTGGGGGAGACCCAGTACTTC

V: TRBV3-1/TRBV3-2
J: TRBJ1-1
D: -
size: -
CDR3: CASSQENRARVCTEAFF
DNA: TGTGCCAGCAGCCAAGAAAACAGGGCTAGGGTTTGCACTGAAGCTTTCTTT

V: TRBV11-2
J: TRBJ2-7
D: -
size: -
CDR3: CASSSTYEQYF
DNA: TGTGCCAGCAGCTCAACCTACGAGCAGTACTTC

V: TRBV28
J: TRBJ1-2
D: -
size: -
CDR3: CASSLSGEYGYTF
DNA: TGTGCCAGCAGTTTATCTGGGGAGTATGGCTACACCTTC

V: TRBV5-4
J: TRBJ2-6
D: -
size: -
CDR3: CASSLSQSSASGANVLTF
DNA: TGTGCCAGCAGCTTGAGTCAGTCCTCAGCCTCTGGGGCCAACGTCCTGACTTTC

V: TRBV18
J: TRBJ2-3
D: TRBD2
size: -
CDR3: CASSPGGESTDTQYF
DNA: TGTGCCAGCTCACCGGGGGGGGAAAGCACAGATACGCAGTATTTT

V: TRBV28
J: TRBJ2-2
D: TRBD1
size: -
CDR3: CASETFRGTGELFF
DNA: TGTGCCAGCGAGACCTTCAGGGGGACCGGGGAGCTGTTTTTT

V: TRBV28
J: TRBJ1-3
D: -
size: -
CDR3: CASSSGWESGNTIYF
DNA: TGTGCCAGCAGCTCAGGGTGGGAATCTGGAAACACCATATATTTT

V: TRBV27
J: TRBJ2-5
D: -
size: few
CDR3: CASSFGREETQYF
DNA: TGTGCCAGCAGTTTCGGCAGGGAAGAGACCCAGTACTTC

V: TRBV19
J: TRBJ2-7
D: -
size: -
CDR3: CASSPMGVSYEQYF
DNA: TGTGCCAGTAGCCCTATGGGGGTATCCTACGAGCAGTACTTC

V: TRBV7-9
J: TRBJ2-3
D: TRBD1
size: -
CDR3: CASSFDRGADTQYF
DNA: TGTGCCAGCAGCTTCGACAGGGGGGCAGATACGCAGTATTTT

V: TRBV23-1
J: TRBJ1-1
D: -
size: -
CDR3: CAHSQGYEAFF
DNA: TGCGCCCACAGCCAGGGATATGAAGCTTTCTTT

V: TRBV7-9
J: TRBJ2-1
D: -
size: -
CDR3: CASSPGQYEQFF
DNA: TGTGCCAGCAGCCCGGGACAATATGAGCAGTTCTTC

V: TRBV5-1
J: TRBJ2-7
D: TRBD1
size: -
CDR3: CASSLDRGNEQYF
DNA: TGCGCCAGCAGCTTGGACAGGGGCAACGAGCAGTACTTC

V: TRBV19
J: TRBJ1-5
D: TRBD1
size: -
CDR3: CASSTADRVHQPQHF
DNA: TGTGCCAGTAGTACTGCGGACAGGGTTCATCAGCCCCAGCATTTT

V: TRBV28
J: TRBJ1-4
D: -
size: -
CDR3: CASRFSQGLVEKLFF
DNA: TGTGCCAGCAGATTCTCGCAGGGGTTGGTTGAAAAACTGTTTTTT